The entry below describes one T cell receptor beta chain. Per the original data handling: Scientists estimated how many nucleated cells there were by amplifying reference gene primers. The method was immunoSEQ multiplex PCR; TCRdb's version includes in-frame clones alone and lacks a portion of them. D and trimming were read from the DNA, whereas the V and J calls and clone size are those reported in that table. This sample has approximately 300,000 clones, with approximately 82% found just once. This sample stems from a study of blood T cell repertoires in COVID-19. The wider study: Specimens from acute and convalescent COVID-19 originated in the United States, Italy and Spain. T cells, B-cell-depleted T cells, or PBMCs provided the cDNA or gDNA that served as material.

The sequence was collected from a woman between 45 and 60 years old with acute or convalescent COVID-19. Sequenced: peripheral blood.

DNA of the CDR3: TGTGCCAGCAGCGCGACTAGCGGGAGGGCCAATGAGCAGTTCTTC. Translating gives CASSATSGRANEQFF. The chain joins TRBV9 to TRBJ2-1; 14 positions agree with TRBD2. Germline CDR1 is SGDLS and CDR2 is YYNGEE. The CDR3 length is 15 residues. V lost 3 bases, J lost 6 bases, and 2 bases stayed unmatched.